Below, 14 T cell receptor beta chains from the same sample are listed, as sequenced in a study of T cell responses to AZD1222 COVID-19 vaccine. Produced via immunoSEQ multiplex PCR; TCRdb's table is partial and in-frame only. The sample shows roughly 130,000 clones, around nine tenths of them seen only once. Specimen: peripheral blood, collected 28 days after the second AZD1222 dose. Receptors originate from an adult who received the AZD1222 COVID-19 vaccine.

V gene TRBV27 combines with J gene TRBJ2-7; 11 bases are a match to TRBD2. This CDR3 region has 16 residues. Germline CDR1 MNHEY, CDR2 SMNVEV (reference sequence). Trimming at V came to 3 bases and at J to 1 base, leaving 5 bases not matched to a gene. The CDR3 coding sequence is TGTGCCAGCAGTTTTTATAGCGGGGGGGAATCCTACGAGCAGTACTTC. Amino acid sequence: CASSFYSGGESYEQYF.

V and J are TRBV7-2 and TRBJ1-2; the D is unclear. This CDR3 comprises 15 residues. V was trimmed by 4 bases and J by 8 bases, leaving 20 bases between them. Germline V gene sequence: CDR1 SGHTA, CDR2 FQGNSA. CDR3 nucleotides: TGTGCCAGCAGCTCTAGGGAGGGAACGGGGAGAGGCTACACCTTC. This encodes CASSSREGTGRGYTF.

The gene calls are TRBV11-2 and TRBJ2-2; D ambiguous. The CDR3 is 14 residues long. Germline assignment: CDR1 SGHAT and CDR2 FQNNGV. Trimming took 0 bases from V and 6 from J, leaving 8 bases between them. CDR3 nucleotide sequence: TGTGCCAGCAGCTTAGATAGGACGGCCGGGGAGCTGTTTTTT. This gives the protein CASSLDRTAGELFF. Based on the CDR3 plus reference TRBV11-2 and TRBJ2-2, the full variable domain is EAGVAQSPRYKIIEKRQSVAFWCNPISGHATLYWYQQILGQGPKLLIQFQNNGVVDDSQLPKDRFSAERLKGVDSTLKIQPAKLEDSAVYLCASSLDRTAGELFFGEGSRLTVL.

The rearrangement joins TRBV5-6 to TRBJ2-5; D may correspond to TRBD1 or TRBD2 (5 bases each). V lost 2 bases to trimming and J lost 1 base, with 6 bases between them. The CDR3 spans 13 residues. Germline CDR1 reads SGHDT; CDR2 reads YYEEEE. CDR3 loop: CASSFGTQETQYF. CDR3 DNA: TGTGCCAGCAGCTTTGGGACCCAAGAGACCCAGTACTTC. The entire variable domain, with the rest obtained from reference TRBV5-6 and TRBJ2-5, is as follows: DAGVTQSPTHLIKTRGQQVTLRCSPKSGHDTVSWYQQALGQGPQFIFQYYEEEERQRGNFPDRFSGHQFPNYSSELNVNALLLGDSALYLCASSFGTQETQYFGPGTRLLVL.

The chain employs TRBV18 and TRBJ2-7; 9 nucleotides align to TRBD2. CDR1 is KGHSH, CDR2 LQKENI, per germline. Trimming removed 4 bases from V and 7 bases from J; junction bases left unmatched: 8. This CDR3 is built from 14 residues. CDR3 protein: CASSRGTSSWEQYF. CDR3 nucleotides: TGTGCCAGCTCACGGGGGACTAGCTCTTGGGAGCAGTACTTC.

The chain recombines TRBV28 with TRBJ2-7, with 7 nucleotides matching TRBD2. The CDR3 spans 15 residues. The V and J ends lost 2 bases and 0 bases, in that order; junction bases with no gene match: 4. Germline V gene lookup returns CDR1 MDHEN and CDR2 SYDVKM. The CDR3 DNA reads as TGTGCCAGCAGTTTACCGGGGGGAAGCTCCTACGAGCAGTACTTC. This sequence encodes CASSLPGGSSYEQYF.

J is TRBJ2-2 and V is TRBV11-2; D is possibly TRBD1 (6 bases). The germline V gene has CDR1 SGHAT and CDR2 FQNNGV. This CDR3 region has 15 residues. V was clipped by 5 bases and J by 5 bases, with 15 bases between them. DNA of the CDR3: TGTGCCAGCAGCCCTACAGGGTTGGTTACCGGGGAGCTGTTTTTT. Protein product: CASSPTGLVTGELFF.

The CDR3: CASSLVVYLRNQPQHF. As DNA, the CDR3 is TGTGCCAGCAGCTTAGTAGTCTACCTCAGGAATCAGCCCCAGCATTTT. The chain employs TRBV7-7 and TRBJ1-5, with no clear D. Germline CDR1 is SSHAT and CDR2 is FNYEAQ (reference sequence). The CDR3 is made up of 16 amino acids. Trimming pared 1 base from V and 4 bases from J, leaving 14 bases between. Together with reference TRBV7-7 and TRBJ1-5, the CDR3 gives the full variable domain: GAGVSQSPRYKVTKRGQDVTLRCDPISSHATLYWYQQALGQGPEFLTYFNYEAQPDKSGLPSDRFSAERPEGSISTLTIQRTEQRDSAMYRCASSLVVYLRNQPQHFGDGTRLSIL.

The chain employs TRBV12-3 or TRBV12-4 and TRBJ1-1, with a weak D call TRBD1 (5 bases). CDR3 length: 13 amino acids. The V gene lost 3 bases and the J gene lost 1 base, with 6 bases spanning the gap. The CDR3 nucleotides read TGTGCCAGCAGTTTCCAGGGGAACACTGAAGCTTTCTTT. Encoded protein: CASSFQGNTEAFF.

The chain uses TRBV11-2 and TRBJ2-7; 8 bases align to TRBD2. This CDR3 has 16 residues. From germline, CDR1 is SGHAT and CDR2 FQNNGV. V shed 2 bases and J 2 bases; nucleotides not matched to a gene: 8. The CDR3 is CASSLLKGLAPYEQYF. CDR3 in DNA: TGTGCCAGCAGCTTATTAAAAGGACTAGCTCCCTACGAGCAGTACTTC. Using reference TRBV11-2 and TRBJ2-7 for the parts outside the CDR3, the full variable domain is EAGVAQSPRYKIIEKRQSVAFWCNPISGHATLYWYQQILGQGPKLLIQFQNNGVVDDSQLPKDRFSAERLKGVDSTLKIQPAKLEDSAVYLCASSLLKGLAPYEQYFGPGTRLTVT.

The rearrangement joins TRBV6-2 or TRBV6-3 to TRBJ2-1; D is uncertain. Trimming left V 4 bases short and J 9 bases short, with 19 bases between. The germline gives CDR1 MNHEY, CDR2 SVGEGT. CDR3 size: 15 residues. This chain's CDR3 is CASSSRTPYMGEQFF. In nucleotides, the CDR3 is TGTGCCAGCAGTTCGCGCACTCCCTACATGGGTGAGCAGTTCTTC.

CDR3 DNA: TGCGCCAGCAGCTTTACGGCAGGGTCAAACATTCAGTACTTC. Translation gives CASSFTAGSNIQYF. The chain uses TRBV5-1 and TRBJ2-4, with a possible D match to TRBD1 (5 bases). CDR1 is SGHRS, CDR2 YFSETQ, per germline. V shed 2 bases and J shed 6 bases, with 12 bases lying between them. The CDR3 is made up of 14 amino acids.

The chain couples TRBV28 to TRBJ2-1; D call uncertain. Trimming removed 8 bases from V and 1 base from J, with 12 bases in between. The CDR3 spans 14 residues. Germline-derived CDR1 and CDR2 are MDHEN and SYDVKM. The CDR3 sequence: CASGTVGSYNEQFF. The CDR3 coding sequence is TGTGCCAGCGGAACAGTGGGGTCCTACAATGAGCAGTTCTTC. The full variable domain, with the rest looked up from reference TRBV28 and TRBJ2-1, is DVKVTQSSRYLVKRTGEKVFLECVQDMDHENMFWYRQDPGLGLRLIYFSYDVKMKEKGDIPEGYSVSREKKERFSLILESASTNQTSMYLCASGTVGSYNEQFFGPGTRLTVL.

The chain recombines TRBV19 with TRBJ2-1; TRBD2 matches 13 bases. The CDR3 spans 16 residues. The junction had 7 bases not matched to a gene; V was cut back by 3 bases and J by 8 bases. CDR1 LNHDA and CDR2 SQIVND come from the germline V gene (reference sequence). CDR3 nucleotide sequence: TGTGCCAGTAGTATGGGACTAGCGGGGCGGCTCGATGAGCAGTTCTTC. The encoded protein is CASSMGLAGRLDEQFF.